This TCR beta chain was documented in a study of cytomegalovirus exposure and HLA in healthy donors. The assay was immunoSEQ multiplex PCR, and TCRdb's table has in-frame clones only and misses some. The sample lists over 120,000 clones; more than 80% were seen once. The sequenced sample consisted of PBMCs. The sequence was collected from a woman between 25 and 40 years old in good health and CMV-seropositive.

The CDR3 spells CASSLSGSPYEQYF. The CDR3 DNA reads TGTGCCAGCAGTTTATCGGGGTCCCCCTACGAGCAGTACTTC. V usage is TRBV28 and J usage is TRBJ2-7; D possibly corresponds to TRBD2 (5 bases). The V end was cut by 1 base, the J end by 2 bases, with 9 bases between. CDR1 is MDHEN, CDR2 SYDVKM, per germline. The CDR3 is made up of 14 amino acids.